This TCR beta chain is from a study of blood T cells in healthy people across ages (dated by TCRdb to between 2014 and 2016). Broadly, across the study: Template switching captured roughly one uniquely barcoded TCR beta cDNA molecule per two T cells in model experiments. To track age-related changes in TCR beta repertoire diversity, the study relied on deep sequencing normalized with unique cDNA molecular identifiers. Four age groups were formed from the donors: young (average approximately 15 years), middle-aged (approximately 42), aged (under 70) and long-lived (less than 85). Donors of different ages were randomly distributed across sequencing lanes to avoid experimental bias. Using the same blood draw, the study looked at two additional independent replicas of 1 million unique cDNA reads for two donors, one aged 18 to 30 and the other aged 80 or older.

A remark on this clonotype: The clone's antigen remains unknown. The sample holds no much larger clone one base away, and base qualities are not on file.

Donors were approximately 42 systemically healthy Caucasian individuals from Russia aged roughly 6 to 90 years. About 10 milliliters of peripheral blood were collected from each donor into EDTA-treated Vacutainer tubes. Ficoll-Paque density-gradient centrifugation was used to isolate PBMCs, with at least 6.5 million per sample. Total RNA was extracted from PBMCs with Trizol reagent, with at least 6 micrograms obtained per sample. For every donor, an aliquot of PBMCs went through flow cytometry to measure the percentages of naive CD45RAhigh/CD27high T cells. Library generation was performed with 5' RACE. The sample was run on an Illumina HiSeq 2500. The second PCR ran for roughly 7 to 12 cycles and used a J-beta primer mix along with a sample-barcoded 5' primer. A unique molecular identifier was introduced onto each TCR beta cDNA molecule by a template-switch 5' adaptor carrying 12 random nucleotides. Each sample yielded at least 2.5 million CDR3-containing paired-end reads. First-strand cDNA synthesis was performed from all RNA using the Mint cDNA synthesis kit, with priming by a TRBC-specific oligonucleotide. After uracil-DNA glycosylase treatment, a first 18-cycle PCR used universal primers M1SS and BC2_uni_R on all cDNA. The source study handled its data this way. Normalization of each sample was performed by random selection of 1 million high-quality reads, each carrying a distinct molecular identifier. Reads with shared molecular identifiers were discarded instead of being binned into consensus sequences. MiTCR, run with a Q25 quality threshold and the strictest error-elimination algorithm, handled CDR3 identification, clonotype clustering and error correction. Lower-bound total TCR beta diversity was estimated with a nonparametric unseen species model using Euler transformation. The public reads were run again by TCRdb, first through fastp at Q25 and then through MiXCR, and only productive beta chains were kept. Identical CDR3 proteins give one entry, which carries the most common genes and DNA. TCRdb assigned the V and J calls; the authors' analysis was not used. This sample holds around 800,000 distinct CDR3 sequences; 62% were observed only once. The ten biggest clones cover about 27% of the sample.

General conclusions and limits of the study: As age increased, observed TCR beta diversity per million T cells dropped in a roughly linear way, and a significant reduction was already evident by age about 40. Since profiling was done on bulk unsorted PBMCs, naive and antigen-experienced compartments could not be conclusively compared. The long-lived group showed more naive CD4+ T cells, fewer expanded clones and increased TCR diversity than the aged group, suggesting age selection. Estimates of total diversity based on one million sequenced T cells were regarded as lower bounds and as underestimates. There was a strong correlation between observed TCR beta diversity and the percentage of naive T cells measured by flow cytometry. Donor CMV infection status was unknown, potentially confounding age-related changes in expanded clonotypes.

CDR1 and CDR2, looked up from the germline V gene, are LGHNA and YNFKEQ. Spanning cysteine to phenylalanine, the CDR3 consists of 15 amino acids. Here the CDR3 DNA is all that survives: 45 bases in frame from base 1. Trimming costs V 0 bases and J 5 bases, and their ends lie 13 bases apart. Sequencing was carried out using blood. The V and J genes are TRBV4-2 and TRBJ2-5; perhaps TRBD2 is the D gene, with 5 bases matching. The receptor was isolated from a man between 25 and 39 years old in good health. The CDR3 corresponds to CASSQDLGVGETQYF. The DNA reads as follows: TGTGCCAGCAGCCAAGATCTCGGGGTGGGGGAGACCCAGTACTTC.